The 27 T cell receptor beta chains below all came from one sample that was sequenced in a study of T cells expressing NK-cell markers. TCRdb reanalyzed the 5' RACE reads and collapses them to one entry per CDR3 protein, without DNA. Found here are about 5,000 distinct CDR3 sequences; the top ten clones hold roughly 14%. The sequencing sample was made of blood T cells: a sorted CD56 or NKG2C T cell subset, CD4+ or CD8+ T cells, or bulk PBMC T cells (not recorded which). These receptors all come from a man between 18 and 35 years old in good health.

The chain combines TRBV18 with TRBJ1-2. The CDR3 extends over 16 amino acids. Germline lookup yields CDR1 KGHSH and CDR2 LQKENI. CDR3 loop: CASSQGQGPTRGGYTF. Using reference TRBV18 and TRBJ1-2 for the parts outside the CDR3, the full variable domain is NAGVMQNPRHLVRRRGQEARLRCSPMKGHSHVYWYRQLPEEGLKFMVYLQKENIIDESGMPKERFSAEFPKEGPSILRIQQVVRGDSAAYFCASSQGQGPTRGGYTFGSGTRLTVV.

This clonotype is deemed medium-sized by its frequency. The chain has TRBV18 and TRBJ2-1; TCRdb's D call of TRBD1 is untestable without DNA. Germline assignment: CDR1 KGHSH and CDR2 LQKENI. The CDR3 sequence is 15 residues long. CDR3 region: CASSPGTGALTWQFF.

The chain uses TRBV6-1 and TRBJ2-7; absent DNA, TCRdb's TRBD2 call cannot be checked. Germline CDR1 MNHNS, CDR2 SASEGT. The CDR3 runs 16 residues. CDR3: CASRRLAGGPSYEQYF.

CDR3 sequence: CATSREVFQRERDEQFF. This chain connects TRBV15 to TRBJ2-1; TCRdb gives TRBD2 as the D gene, but with no DNA this cannot be confirmed. The CDR3 extends over 17 amino acids. In germline, CDR1 is LNHNV, CDR2 YYDKDF (reference sequence). The full variable domain, in which reference TRBV15 and TRBJ2-1 provide the parts outside the CDR3, is DAMVIQNPRYQVTQFGKPVTLSCSQTLNHNVMYWYQQKSSQAPKLLFHYYDKDFNNEADTPDNFQSRRPNTSFCFLDIRSPGLGDTAMYLCATSREVFQRERDEQFFGPGTRLTVL.

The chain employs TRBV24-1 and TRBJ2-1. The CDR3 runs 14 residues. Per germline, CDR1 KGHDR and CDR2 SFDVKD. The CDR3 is CATSEFGRHNEQFF.

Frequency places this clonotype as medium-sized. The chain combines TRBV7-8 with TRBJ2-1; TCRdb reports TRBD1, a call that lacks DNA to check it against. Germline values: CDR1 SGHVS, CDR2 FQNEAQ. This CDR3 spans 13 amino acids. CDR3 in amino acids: CAAGGGPYNEQFF.

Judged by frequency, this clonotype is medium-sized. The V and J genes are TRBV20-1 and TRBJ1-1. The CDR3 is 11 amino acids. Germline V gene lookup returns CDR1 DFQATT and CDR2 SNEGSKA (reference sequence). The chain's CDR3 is CSVEGRFEAFF.

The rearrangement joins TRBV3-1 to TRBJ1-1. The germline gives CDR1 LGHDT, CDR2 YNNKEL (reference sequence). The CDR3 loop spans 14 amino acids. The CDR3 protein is CASSQDQTTTEAFF.

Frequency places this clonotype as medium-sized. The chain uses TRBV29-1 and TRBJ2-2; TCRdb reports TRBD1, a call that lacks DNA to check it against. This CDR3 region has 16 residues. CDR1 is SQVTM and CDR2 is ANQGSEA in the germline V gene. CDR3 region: CSVEDGGQRRTGELFF.

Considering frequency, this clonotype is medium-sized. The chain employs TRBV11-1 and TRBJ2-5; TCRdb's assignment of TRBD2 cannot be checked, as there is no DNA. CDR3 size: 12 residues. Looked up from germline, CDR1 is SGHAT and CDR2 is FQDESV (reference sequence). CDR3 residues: CASAAGAETQYF.

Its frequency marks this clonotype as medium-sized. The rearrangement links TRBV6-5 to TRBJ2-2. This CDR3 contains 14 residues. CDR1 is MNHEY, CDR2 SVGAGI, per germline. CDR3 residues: CASSYSHLTGELFF.

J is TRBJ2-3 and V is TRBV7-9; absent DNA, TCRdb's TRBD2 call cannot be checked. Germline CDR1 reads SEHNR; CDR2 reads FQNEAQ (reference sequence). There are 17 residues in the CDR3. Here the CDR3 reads CASSLVTTSGSPDTQYF.

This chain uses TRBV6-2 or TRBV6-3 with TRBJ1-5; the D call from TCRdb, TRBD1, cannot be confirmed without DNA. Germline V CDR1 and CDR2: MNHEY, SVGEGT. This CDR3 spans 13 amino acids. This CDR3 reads CASSYVGDQPQHF.

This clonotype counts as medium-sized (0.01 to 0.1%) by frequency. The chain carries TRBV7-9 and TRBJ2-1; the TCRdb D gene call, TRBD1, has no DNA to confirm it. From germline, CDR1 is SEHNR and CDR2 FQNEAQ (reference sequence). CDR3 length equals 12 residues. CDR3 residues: CASSSGAGRQFF.

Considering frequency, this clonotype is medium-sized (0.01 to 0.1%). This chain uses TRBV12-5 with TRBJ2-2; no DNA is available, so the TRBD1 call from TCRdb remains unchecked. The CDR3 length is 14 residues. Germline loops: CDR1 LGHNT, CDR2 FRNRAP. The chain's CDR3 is CASADDRRSGELFF.

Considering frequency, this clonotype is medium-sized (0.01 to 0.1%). The CDR3 loop is CASRLGMNTEAFF. This chain joins TRBV11-2 and TRBJ1-1. The CDR3 contains 13 residues. Germline V CDR1 and CDR2: SGHAT, FQNNGV.

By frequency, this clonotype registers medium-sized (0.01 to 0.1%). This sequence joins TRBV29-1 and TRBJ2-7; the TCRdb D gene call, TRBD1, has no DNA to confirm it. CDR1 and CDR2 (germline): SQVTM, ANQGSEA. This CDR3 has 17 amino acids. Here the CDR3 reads CSVEDNLGGGLLGEQYF.

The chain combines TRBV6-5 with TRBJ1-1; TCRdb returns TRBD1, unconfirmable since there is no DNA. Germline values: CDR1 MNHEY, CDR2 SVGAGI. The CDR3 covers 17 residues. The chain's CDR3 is CASTPPGRTVYGTEAFF.

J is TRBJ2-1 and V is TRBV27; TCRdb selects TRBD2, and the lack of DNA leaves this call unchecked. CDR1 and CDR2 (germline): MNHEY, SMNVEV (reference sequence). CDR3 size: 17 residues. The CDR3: CASSLMSSGSLYNEQFF.

The CDR3 sequence: CSASRTSGSNEQFF. The genes are TRBV20-1 and TRBJ2-1; the TCRdb call, TRBD2, lacks DNA for checking. The CDR3 spans 14 residues. Germline CDR1 reads DFQATT; CDR2 reads SNEGSKA (reference sequence).

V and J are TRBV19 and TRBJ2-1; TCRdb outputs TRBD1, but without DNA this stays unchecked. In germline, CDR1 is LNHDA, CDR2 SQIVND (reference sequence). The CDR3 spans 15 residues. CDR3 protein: CASSIQGARVDEQFF.

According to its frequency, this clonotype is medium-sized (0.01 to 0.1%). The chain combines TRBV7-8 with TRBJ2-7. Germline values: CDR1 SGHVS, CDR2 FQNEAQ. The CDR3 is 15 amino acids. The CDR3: CANSKADFGSYEQYF. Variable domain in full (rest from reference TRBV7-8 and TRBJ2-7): GAGVSQSPRYKVAKRGQDVALRCDPISGHVSLFWYQQALGQGPEFLTYFQNEAQLDKSGLPSDRFFAERPEGSVSTLKIQRTQQEDSAVYLCANSKADFGSYEQYFGPGTRLTVT.

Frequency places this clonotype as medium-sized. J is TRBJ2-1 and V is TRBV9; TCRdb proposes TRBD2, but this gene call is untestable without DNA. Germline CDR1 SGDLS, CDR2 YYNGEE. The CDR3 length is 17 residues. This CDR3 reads CASSVDGPGGTRNEQFF. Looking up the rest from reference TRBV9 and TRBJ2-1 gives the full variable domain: DSGVTQTPKHLITATGQRVTLRCSPRSGDLSVYWYQQSLDQGLQFLIQYYNGEERAKGNILERFSAQQFPDLHSELNLSSLELGDSALYFCASSVDGPGGTRNEQFFGPGTRLTVL.

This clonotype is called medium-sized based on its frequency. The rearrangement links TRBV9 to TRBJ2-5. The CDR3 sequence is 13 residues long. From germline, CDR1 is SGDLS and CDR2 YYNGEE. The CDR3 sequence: CASSSRTQETQYF. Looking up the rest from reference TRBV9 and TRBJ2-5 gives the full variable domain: DSGVTQTPKHLITATGQRVTLRCSPRSGDLSVYWYQQSLDQGLQFLIQYYNGEERAKGNILERFSAQQFPDLHSELNLSSLELGDSALYFCASSSRTQETQYFGPGTRLLVL.

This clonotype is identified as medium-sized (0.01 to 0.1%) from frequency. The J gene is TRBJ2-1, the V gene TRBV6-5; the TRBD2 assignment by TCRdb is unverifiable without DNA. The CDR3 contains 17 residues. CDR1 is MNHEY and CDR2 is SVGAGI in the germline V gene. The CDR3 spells CASSYSGGTRVDNEQFF.

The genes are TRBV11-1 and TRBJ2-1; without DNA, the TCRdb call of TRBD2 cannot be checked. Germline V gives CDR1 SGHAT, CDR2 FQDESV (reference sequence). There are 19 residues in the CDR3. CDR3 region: CASSRPLWAGVSSYNEQFF. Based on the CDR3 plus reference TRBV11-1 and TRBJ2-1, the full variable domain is EAEVAQSPRYKITEKSQAVAFWCDPISGHATLYWYRQILGQGPELLVQFQDESVVDDSQLPKDRFSAERLKGVDSTLKIQPAELGDSAMYLCASSRPLWAGVSSYNEQFFGPGTRLTVL.

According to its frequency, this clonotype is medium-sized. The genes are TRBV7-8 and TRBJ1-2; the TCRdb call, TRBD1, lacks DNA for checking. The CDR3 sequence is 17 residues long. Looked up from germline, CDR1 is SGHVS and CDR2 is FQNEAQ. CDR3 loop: CASSSHPGTGSPYGYTF.